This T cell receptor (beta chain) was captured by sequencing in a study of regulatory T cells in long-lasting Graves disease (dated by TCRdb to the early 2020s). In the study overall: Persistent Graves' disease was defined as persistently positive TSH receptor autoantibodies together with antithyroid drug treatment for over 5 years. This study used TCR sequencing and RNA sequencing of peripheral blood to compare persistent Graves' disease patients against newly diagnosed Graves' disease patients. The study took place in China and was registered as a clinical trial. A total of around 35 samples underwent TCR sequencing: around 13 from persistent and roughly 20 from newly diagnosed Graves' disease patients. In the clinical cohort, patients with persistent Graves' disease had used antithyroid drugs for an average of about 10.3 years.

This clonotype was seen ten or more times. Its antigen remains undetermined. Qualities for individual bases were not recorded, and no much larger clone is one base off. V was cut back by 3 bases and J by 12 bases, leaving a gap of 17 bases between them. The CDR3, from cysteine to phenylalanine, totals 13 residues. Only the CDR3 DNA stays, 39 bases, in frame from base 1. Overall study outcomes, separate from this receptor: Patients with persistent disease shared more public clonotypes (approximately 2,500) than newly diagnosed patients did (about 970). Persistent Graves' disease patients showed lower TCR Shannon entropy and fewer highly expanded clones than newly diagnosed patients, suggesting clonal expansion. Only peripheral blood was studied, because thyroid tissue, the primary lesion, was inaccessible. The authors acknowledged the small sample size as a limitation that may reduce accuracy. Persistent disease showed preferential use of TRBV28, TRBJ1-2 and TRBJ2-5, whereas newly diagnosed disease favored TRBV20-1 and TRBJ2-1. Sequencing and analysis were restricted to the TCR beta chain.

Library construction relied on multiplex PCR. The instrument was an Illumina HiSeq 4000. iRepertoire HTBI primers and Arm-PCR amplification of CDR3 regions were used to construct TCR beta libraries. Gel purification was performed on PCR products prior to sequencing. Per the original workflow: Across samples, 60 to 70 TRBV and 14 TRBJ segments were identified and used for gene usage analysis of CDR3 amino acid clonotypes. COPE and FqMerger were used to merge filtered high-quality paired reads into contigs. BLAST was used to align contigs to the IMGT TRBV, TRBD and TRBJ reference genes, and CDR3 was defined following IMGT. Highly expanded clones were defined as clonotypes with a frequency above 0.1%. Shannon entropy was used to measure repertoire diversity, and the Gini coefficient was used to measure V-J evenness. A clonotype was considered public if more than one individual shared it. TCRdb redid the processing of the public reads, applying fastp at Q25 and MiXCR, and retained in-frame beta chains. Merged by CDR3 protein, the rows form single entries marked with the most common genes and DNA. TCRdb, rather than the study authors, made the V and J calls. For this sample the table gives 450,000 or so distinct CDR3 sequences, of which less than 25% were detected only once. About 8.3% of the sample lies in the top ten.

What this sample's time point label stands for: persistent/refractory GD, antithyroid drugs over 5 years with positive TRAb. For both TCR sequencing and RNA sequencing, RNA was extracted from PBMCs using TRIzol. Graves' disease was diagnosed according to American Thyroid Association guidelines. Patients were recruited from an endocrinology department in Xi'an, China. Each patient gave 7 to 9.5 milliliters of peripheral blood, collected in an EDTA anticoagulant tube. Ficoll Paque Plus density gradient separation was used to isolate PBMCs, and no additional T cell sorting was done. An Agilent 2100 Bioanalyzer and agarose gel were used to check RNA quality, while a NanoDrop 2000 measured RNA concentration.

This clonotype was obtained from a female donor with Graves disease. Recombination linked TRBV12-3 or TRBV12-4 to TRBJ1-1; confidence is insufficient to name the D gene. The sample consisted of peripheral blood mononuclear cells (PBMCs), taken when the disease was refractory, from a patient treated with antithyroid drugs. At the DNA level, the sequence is TGTGCCAGCAGTTTGCGGGGAGTGGGCTGGACTTTCTTT. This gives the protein CASSLRGVGWTFF.